This entry describes one T cell receptor (beta chain). Germline values: CDR1 WSHSY, CDR2 SAAADI. V dropped 3 bases and J dropped 5; count of bases not matched to a gene: 6. The CDR3 runs 15 residues. Sequencing used immunoSEQ multiplex PCR; TCRdb keeps in-frame clones, though not all of them. Altogether about 48,000 clones are present, around 84% being singletons, with the ten largest covering about 3%. Enrollment of patients from Seattle took place during active infection, with longitudinal follow-up. The data derive from a study of blood T cell repertoires in COVID-19. The chain carries TRBV10-2 and TRBJ1-4; 7 positions agree with TRBD1. This receptor was identified in a woman aged 80 or older with COVID-19, enrolled during active disease. Sequencing input: peripheral blood. The CDR3 nucleotides are TGCGCCAGCAGTGATCTGACAGGGTTGAATGAAAAACTGTTTTTT. Amino acids: CASSDLTGLNEKLFF.